Sequencing of this TCR beta chain was carried out in a study of CD8 T cells in ankylosing spondylitis. CDR1 SGHTA and CDR2 FQGNSA come from the germline V gene. CDR3 length: 15 amino acids. V shed 5 bases and J shed 3 bases, with 14 bases lying between them. In TCRdb, the 5' RACE reads were re-called with MiXCR into one record per CDR3 protein. The sample comprises about 360,000 distinct CDR3 sequences, approximately 15% of which are singletons, and 1.1% rests with the top ten. The clonotype was recovered from a male donor with ankylosing spondylitis or in good health (not recorded which). This sequence joins TRBV7-2 and TRBJ1-5, with D maybe TRBD1 (6 bases). Sequencing used blood, either unsorted or a sorted T cell fraction (not recorded which). CDR3 DNA: TGTGCCAGCAGCCCGAGGGGGGTGATCAATCAGCCCCAGCATTTT. Protein product: CASSPRGVINQPQHF.